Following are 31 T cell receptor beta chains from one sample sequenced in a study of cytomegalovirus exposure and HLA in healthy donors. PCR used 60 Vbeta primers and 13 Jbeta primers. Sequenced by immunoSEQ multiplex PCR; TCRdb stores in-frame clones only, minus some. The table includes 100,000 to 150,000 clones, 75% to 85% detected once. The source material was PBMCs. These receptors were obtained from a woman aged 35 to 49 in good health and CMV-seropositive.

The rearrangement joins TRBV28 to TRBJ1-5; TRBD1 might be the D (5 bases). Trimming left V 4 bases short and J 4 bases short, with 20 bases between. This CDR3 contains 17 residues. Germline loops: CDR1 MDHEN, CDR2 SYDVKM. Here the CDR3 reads CASSYTSGGVGNQPQHF. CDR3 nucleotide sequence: TGTGCCAGCAGTTACACCAGCGGGGGGGTAGGGAATCAGCCCCAGCATTTT. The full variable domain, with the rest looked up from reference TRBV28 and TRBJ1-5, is DVKVTQSSRYLVKRTGEKVFLECVQDMDHENMFWYRQDPGLGLRLIYFSYDVKMKEKGDIPEGYSVSREKKERFSLILESASTNQTSMYLCASSYTSGGVGNQPQHFGDGTRLSIL.

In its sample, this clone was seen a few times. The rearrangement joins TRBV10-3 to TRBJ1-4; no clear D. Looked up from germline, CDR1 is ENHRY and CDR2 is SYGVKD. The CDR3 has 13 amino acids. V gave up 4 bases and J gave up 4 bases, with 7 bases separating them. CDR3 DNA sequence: TGTGCCATCAGTGCGGGGATTAATGAAAAACTGTTTTTT. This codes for CAISAGINEKLFF.

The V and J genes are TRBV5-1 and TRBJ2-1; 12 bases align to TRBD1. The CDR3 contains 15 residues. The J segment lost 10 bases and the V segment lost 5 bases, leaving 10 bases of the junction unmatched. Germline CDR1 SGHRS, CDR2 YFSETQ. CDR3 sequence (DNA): TGCGCCAGCAGTCCGTCCGGGACAGGGGGCGTCGAGCAGTTCTTC. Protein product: CASSPSGTGGVEQFF. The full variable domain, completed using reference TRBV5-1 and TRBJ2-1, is KAGVTQTPRYLIKTRGQQVTLSCSPISGHRSVSWYQQTPGQGLQFLFEYFSETQRNKGNFPGRFSGRQFSNSRSEMNVSTLELGDSALYLCASSPSGTGGVEQFFGPGTRLTVL.

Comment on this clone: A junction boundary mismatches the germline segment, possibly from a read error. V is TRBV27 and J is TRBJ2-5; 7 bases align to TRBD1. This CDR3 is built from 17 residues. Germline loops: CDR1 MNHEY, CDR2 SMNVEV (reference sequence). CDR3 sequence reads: CARSLQGQAFPKETQYF. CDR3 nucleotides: TGTGCCCGCAGTTTGCAAGGACAGGCTTTTCCCAAAGAGACCCAGTACTTC.

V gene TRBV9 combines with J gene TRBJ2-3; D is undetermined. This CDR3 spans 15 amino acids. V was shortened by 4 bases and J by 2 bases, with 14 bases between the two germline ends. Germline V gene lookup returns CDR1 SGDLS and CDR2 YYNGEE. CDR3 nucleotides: TGTGCCAGCAGCTCCGACTCCTACAACACAGATACGCAGTATTTT. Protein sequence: CASSSDSYNTDTQYF.

CDR3 sequence (DNA): TGTGCCAGCAGCCTAGAGTTGGGGGCGGAGACCCAGTACTTC. This gives the protein CASSLELGAETQYF. V usage is TRBV7-6 and J usage is TRBJ2-5; D perhaps matches TRBD1 (6 bases). Germline V gives CDR1 SGHVS, CDR2 FNYEAQ. Trimming took 5 bases from V and 5 from J, leaving 15 bases between them. The CDR3 contains 14 residues.

The CDR3: CASSDYSTGELFF. The CDR3 nucleotides read TGTGCCAGCAGTGACTACAGTACCGGGGAGCTGTTTTTT. The chain uses TRBV6-4 and TRBJ2-2; D not resolved. CDR3 length: 13 amino acids. Trimming removed 1 base at V and 5 bases at J, with 5 bases between. In germline, CDR1 is MRHNA, CDR2 SNTAGT.

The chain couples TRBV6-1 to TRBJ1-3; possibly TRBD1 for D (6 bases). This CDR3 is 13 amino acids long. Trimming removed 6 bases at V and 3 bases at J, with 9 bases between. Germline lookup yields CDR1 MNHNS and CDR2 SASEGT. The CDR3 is CASSGGLGNTIYF. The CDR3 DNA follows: TGTGCCAGCAGCGGGGGGCTTGGAAACACCATATATTTT.

CDR3 DNA sequence: TGTGCCAGCAGCTTGGGGTCAGGGGGCGCCTATGGCTACACCTTC. Its protein is CASSLGSGGAYGYTF. The gene calls are TRBV5-4 and TRBJ1-2; 8 bases are shared with TRBD1. The length of the CDR3 is 15 residues. Germline loops: CDR1 SGHNT, CDR2 YYREEE (reference sequence). V was clipped by 0 bases and J by 4 bases; unmatched bases: 5.

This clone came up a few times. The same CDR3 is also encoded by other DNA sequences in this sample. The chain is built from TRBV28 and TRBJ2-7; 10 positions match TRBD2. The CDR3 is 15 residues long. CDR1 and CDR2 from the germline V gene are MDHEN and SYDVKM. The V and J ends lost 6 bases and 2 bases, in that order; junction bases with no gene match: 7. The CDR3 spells CASSQGLAVTYEQYF. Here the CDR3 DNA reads TGTGCCAGCAGCCAAGGACTAGCGGTTACCTACGAGCAGTACTTC.

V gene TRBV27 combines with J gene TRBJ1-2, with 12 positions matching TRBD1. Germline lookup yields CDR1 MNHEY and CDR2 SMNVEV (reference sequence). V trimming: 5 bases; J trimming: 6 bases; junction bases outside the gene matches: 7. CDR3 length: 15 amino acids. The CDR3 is CASSPGQGAVHGYTF. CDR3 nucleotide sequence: TGTGCCAGCAGTCCGGGACAGGGGGCGGTGCATGGCTACACCTTC.

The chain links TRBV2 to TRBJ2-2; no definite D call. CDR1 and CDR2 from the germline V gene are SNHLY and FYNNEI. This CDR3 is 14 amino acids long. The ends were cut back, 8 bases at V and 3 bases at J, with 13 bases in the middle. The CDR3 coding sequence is TGTGCCAGCGTTGCGAACGCCGACACCGGGGAGCTGTTTTTT. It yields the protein CASVANADTGELFF. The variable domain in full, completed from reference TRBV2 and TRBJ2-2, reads EPEVTQTPSHQVTQMGQEVILRCVPISNHLYFYWYRQILGQKVEFLVSFYNNEISEKSEIFDDQFSVERPDGSNFTLKIRSTKLEDSAMYFCASVANADTGELFFGEGSRLTVL.

CDR3 in DNA: TGTGCCAGCAGCTCGACTAGCGGGGGGACCGGGGAGCTGTTTTTT. It codes for CASSSTSGGTGELFF. This sequence joins TRBV9 and TRBJ2-2; 13 bases are a match to TRBD2. There are 15 residues in the CDR3. Germline V gene data show CDR1 as SGDLS and CDR2 as YYNGEE. Trimming removed 4 bases from V and 5 bases from J; junction bases left unmatched: 2.

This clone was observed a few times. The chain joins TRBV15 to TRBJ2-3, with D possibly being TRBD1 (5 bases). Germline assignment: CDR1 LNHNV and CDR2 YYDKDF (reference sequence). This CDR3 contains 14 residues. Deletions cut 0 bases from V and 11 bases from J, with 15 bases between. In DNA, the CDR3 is TGTGCCACCAGCAGAGAGGTCAGGGCGTTCCGGCAGTATTTT. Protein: CATSREVRAFRQYF. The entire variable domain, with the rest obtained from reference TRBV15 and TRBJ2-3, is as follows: DAMVIQNPRYQVTQFGKPVTLSCSQTLNHNVMYWYQQKSSQAPKLLFHYYDKDFNNEADTPDNFQSRRPNTSFCFLDIRSPGLGDTAMYLCATSREVRAFRQYFGPGTRLTVL.

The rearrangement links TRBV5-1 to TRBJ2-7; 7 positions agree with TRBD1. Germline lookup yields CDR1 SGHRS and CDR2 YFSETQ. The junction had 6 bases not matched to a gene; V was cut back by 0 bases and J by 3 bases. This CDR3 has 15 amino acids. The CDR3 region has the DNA TGCGCCAGCAGCTTGGGTGGGACAGACTTCTACGAGCAGTACTTC. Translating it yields CASSLGGTDFYEQYF. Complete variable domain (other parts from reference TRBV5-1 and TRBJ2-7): KAGVTQTPRYLIKTRGQQVTLSCSPISGHRSVSWYQQTPGQGLQFLFEYFSETQRNKGNFPGRFSGRQFSNSRSEMNVSTLELGDSALYLCASSLGGTDFYEQYFGPGTRLTVT.

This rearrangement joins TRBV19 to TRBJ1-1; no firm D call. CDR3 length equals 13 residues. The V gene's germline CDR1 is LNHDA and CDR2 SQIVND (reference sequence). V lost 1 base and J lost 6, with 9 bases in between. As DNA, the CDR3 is TGTGCCAGTAGTATAGGTGGGCAGTCTGAAGCTTTCTTT. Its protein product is CASSIGGQSEAFF.

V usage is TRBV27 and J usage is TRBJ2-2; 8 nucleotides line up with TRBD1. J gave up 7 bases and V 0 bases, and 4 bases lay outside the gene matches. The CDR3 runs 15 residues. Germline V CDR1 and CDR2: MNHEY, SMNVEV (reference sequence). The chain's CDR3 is CASSLSRGQGGELFF. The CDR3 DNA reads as TGTGCCAGCAGTTTATCCAGGGGGCAGGGCGGGGAGCTGTTTTTT.

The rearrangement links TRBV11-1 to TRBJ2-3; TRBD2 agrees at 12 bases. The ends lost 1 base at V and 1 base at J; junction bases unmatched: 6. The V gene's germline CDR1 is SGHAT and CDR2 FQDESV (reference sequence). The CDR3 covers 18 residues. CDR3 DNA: TGTGCCAGCAGCTTAGGACTAGCGGGAGATTACGGCACAGATACGCAGTATTTT. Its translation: CASSLGLAGDYGTDTQYF.

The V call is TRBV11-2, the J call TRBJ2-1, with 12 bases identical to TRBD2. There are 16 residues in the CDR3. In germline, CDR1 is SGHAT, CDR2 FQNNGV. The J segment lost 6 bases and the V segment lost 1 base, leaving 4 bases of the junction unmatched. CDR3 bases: TGTGCCAGCAGCTTAGGACTAGCGGGAGTCTTCAATGAGCAGTTCTTC. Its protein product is CASSLGLAGVFNEQFF.

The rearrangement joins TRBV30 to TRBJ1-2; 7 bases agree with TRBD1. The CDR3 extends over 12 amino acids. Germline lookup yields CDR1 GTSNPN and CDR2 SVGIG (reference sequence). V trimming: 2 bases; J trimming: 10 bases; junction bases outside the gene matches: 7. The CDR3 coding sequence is TGTGCCTGGAGTACAGGACAGGTCGTCTACACCTTC. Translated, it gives CAWSTGQVVYTF.

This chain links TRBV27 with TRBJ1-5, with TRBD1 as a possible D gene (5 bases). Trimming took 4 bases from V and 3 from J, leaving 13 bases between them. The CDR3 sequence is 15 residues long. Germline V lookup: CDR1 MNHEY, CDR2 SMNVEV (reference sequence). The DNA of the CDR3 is TGTGCCAGCAGTTACTCCCAGGGTGCCAATCAGCCCCAGCATTTT. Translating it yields CASSYSQGANQPQHF.

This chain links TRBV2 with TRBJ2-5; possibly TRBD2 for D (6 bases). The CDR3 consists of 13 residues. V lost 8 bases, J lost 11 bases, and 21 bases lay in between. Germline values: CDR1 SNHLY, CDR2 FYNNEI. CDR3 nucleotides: TGTGCCAGCGCAGGACTGCCCTCGGGGAGGCAGTACTTC. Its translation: CASAGLPSGRQYF.

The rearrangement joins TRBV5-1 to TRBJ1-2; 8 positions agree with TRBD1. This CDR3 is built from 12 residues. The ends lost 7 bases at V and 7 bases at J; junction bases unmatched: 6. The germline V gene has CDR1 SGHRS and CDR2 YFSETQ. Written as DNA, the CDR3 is TGCGCCAGCGCAACAGGGGGAAGTGGCTACACCTTC. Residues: CASATGGSGYTF. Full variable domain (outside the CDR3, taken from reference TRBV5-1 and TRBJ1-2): KAGVTQTPRYLIKTRGQQVTLSCSPISGHRSVSWYQQTPGQGLQFLFEYFSETQRNKGNFPGRFSGRQFSNSRSEMNVSTLELGDSALYLCASATGGSGYTFGSGTRLTVV.

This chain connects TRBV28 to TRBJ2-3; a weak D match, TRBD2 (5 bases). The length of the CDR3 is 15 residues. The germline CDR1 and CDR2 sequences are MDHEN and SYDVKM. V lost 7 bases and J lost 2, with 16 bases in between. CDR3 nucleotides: TGTGCCAGCACCTCAGGAGCGGATTACACAGATACGCAGTATTTT. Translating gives CASTSGADYTDTQYF.

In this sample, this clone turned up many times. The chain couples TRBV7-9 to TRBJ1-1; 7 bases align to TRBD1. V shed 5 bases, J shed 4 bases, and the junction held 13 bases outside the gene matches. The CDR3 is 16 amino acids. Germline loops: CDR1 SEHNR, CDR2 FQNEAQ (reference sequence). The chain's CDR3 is CASSTRDRPAPTEAFF. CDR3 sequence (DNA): TGTGCCAGCAGCACCCGGGACAGACCAGCCCCCACTGAAGCTTTCTTT.

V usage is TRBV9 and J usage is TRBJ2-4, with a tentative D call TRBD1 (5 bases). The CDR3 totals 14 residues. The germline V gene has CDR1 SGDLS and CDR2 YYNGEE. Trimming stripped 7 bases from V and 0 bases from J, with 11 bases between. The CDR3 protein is CASGMGLAKNIQYF. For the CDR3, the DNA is TGTGCCAGCGGGATGGGGCTAGCCAAAAACATTCAGTACTTC.

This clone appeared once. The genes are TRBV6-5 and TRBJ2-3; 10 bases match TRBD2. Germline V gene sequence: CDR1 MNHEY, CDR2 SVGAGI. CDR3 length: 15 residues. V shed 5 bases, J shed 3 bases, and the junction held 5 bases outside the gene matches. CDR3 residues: CASSLRLAGTDTQYF. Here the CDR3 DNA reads TGTGCCAGCAGTCTCCGACTAGCGGGTACAGATACGCAGTATTTT.

CDR3 sequence (DNA): TGTGCCAGCAGCTTAGGCCGGGGGGGGGCCCCAGATACGCAGTATTTT. Amino acids: CASSLGRGGAPDTQYF. The chain carries TRBV13 and TRBJ2-3; 8 bases line up with TRBD2. V was pared by 0 bases and J by 4 bases, with 6 bases of the junction left unmatched. CDR1 PRHDT and CDR2 FYEKMQ come from the germline V gene (reference sequence). The CDR3 spans 16 residues.

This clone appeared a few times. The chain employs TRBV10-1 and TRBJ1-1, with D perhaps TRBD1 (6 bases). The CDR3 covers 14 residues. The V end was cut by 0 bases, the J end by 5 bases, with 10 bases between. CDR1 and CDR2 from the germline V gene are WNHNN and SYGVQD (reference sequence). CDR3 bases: TGCGCCAGCAGTGAGTCCACAGGGTTTACTGAAGCTTTCTTT. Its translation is CASSESTGFTEAFF.

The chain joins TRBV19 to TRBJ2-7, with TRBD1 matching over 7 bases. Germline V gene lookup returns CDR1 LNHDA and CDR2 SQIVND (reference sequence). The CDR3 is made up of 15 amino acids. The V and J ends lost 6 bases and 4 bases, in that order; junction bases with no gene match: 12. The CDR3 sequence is CASSAPTGPTYEQYF. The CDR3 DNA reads TGTGCCAGTAGCGCTCCGACAGGGCCTACTTACGAGCAGTACTTC.

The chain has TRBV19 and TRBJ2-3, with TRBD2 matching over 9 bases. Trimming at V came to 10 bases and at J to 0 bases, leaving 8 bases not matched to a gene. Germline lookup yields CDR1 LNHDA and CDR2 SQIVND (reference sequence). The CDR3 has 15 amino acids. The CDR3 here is CATSLLAGSTDTQYF. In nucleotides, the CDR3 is TGTGCCACTTCATTACTAGCGGGTAGCACAGATACGCAGTATTTT.